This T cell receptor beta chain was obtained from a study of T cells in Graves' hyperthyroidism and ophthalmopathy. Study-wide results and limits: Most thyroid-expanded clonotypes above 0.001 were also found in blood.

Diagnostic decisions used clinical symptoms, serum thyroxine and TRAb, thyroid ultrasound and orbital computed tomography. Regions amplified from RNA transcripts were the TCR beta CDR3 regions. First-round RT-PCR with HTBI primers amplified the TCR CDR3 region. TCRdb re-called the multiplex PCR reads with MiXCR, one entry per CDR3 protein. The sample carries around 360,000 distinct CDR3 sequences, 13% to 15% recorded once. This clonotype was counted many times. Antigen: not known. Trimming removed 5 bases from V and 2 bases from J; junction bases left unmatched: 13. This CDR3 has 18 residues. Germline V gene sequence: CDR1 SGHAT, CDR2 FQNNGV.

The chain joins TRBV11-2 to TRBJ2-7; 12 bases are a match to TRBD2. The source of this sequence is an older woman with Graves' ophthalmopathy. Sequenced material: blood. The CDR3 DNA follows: TGTGCCAGCAGCCGTACTACTCACGGGACTAGCGGGCCCTACGAGCAGTACTTC. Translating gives CASSRTTHGTSGPYEQYF.